This TCR beta chain is drawn from a study of cytomegalovirus exposure and HLA in healthy donors. Study details: As released early, the data held roughly 85 million unique TCRs from HLA-typed donors.

Points from the study as a whole: Both high specificity and high sensitivity reportedly marked the classifier's diagnosis of cytomegalovirus status.

Germline CDR1 is SGHTA and CDR2 is FQGNSA. With termini counted, the CDR3 has 16 amino acids. Of note for this clone: Its antigen is as yet unknown. It is unclear where the CDR3 begins or ends on the DNA, so no DNA is shown, and the CDR3 is as TCRdb lists it.

Amplification used 60 Vbeta primers and 13 Jbeta primers. Generated by immunoSEQ multiplex PCR, the TCRdb table keeps only in-frame clones and is missing some. The sample lists 150,000 to 200,000 clones; roughly four fifths were seen once. Input material: PBMCs. The chain has TRBV7-2 and TRBJ1-5. This receptor was identified in a man younger than 35 in good health and CMV-seronegative. CDR3 in amino acids: CASSPELSFARLHQHF.